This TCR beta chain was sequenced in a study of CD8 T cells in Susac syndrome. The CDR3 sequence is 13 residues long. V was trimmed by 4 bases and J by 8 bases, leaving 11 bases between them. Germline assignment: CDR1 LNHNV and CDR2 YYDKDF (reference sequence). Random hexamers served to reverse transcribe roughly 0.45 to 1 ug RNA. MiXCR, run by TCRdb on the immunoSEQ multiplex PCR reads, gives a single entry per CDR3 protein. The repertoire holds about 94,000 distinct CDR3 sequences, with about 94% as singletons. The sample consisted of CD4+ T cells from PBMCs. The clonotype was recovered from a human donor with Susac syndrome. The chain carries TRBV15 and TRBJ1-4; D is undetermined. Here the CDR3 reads CATSKGPPEKLFF. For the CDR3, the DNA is TGTGCCACCAGCAAAGGTCCCCCCGAAAAACTGTTTTTT.